The 11 T cell receptor beta chains below were found in one sample sequenced in a study of cytomegalovirus exposure and HLA in healthy donors. Only in-frame clones appear in the TCRdb table, and some are missing; sequencing was by immunoSEQ multiplex PCR. Of about 160,000 clones listed, 85% to 90% were seen once; the top ten hold roughly 5.7%. Sequenced: PBMCs. Source of these receptors: a woman aged 25 to 45 in good health and CMV-seronegative.

This chain links TRBV12-5 with TRBJ2-7, with 9 bases that match TRBD1. Germline V gives CDR1 LGHNT, CDR2 FRNRAP. The CDR3 consists of 14 residues. V was clipped by 1 base and J by 5 bases; unmatched bases: 3. This CDR3 is CASGLATGGNEQYF. CDR3 DNA sequence: TGTGCTAGTGGTTTGGCTACAGGGGGCAACGAGCAGTACTTC.

The table lists this clone with a few counts. The chain carries TRBV19 and TRBJ1-1; D is perhaps TRBD1 (6 bases). CDR3 length equals 16 residues. The germline CDR1 and CDR2 sequences are LNHDA and SQIVND (reference sequence). V lost 4 bases and J 0 bases, leaving 15 bases between the germline ends. The DNA of the CDR3 is TGTGCCAGTAGTAGGGGACACGATCCGATGAACACTGAAGCTTTCTTT. It translates to CASSRGHDPMNTEAFF.

This sequence joins TRBV7-9 and TRBJ1-5, with 7 bases lining up with TRBD1. The CDR3 extends over 14 amino acids. CDR1 and CDR2 from the germline V gene are SEHNR and FQNEAQ (reference sequence). V gave up 8 bases and J gave up 0 bases; unmatched junction bases: 4. CDR3 DNA sequence: TGTGCCAGCGGACAGGCTGATAGCAATCAGCCCCAGCATTTT. Translation: CASGQADSNQPQHF.

The chain's CDR3 is CATSPVPSYNEQFF. CDR3 sequence (DNA): TGTGCCACCAGCCCCGTCCCGTCCTACAATGAGCAGTTCTTC. This chain joins TRBV15 and TRBJ2-1; no firm D call. The CDR3 is 14 residues long. The germline V and J ends were trimmed by 5 bases and 1 base, with 9 bases remaining between them. Germline-derived CDR1 and CDR2 are LNHNV and YYDKDF (reference sequence).

The chain employs TRBV29-1 and TRBJ1-1; D perhaps matches TRBD1 (5 bases). Germline V gene data show CDR1 as SQVTM and CDR2 as ANQGSEA. The CDR3 extends over 13 amino acids. Trimming took off 8 bases at V and 6 bases at J, with 19 bases between the two ends. CDR3 DNA sequence: TGCAGCCTATACCCGACAGTTTCCTCTGAAGCTTTCTTT. Translating it yields CSLYPTVSSEAFF.

The chain uses TRBV19 and TRBJ1-2, with 7 positions matching TRBD1. Unmatched junction bases numbered 13, after V lost 8 bases and J lost 4 bases. The CDR3 consists of 15 residues. The germline V gene encodes CDR1 LNHDA and CDR2 SQIVND (reference sequence). CDR3 sequence: CASLSSDRAAYGYTF. CDR3 nucleotides: TGTGCCAGTTTAAGCTCCGACAGGGCGGCCTATGGCTACACCTTC.

The chain couples TRBV11-2 to TRBJ2-3; 7 bases align to TRBD2. This CDR3 has 18 residues. From germline, CDR1 is SGHAT and CDR2 FQNNGV. Germline trimming cut 3 bases from V and 0 bases from J; bases unmatched to any gene: 12. In DNA form, the CDR3 reads TGTGCCAGCAGCTTGTCCAGCGGGACTCCCCTTAGCACAGATACGCAGTATTTT. Amino acids: CASSLSSGTPLSTDTQYF.

The J gene is TRBJ1-2, the V gene TRBV29-1; D is unclear. This CDR3 region has 12 residues. With 3 bases removed from V and 5 bases from J, the gap between germline ends came to 10 bases. CDR1 is SQVTM and CDR2 is ANQGSEA in the germline V gene. CDR3 DNA: TGCAGCGTTGACAGTGTTCTATATGGCTACACCTTC. It translates to CSVDSVLYGYTF. The entire variable domain, with the rest obtained from reference TRBV29-1 and TRBJ1-2, is as follows: SAVISQKPSRDICQRGTSLTIQCQVDSQVTMMFWYRQQPGQSLTLIATANQGSEATYESGFVIDKFPISRPNLTFSTLTVSNMSPEDSSIYLCSVDSVLYGYTFGSGTRLTVV.

This chain connects TRBV7-8 to TRBJ1-2; D ambiguous. Trimming removed 5 bases at V and 3 bases at J, with 7 bases between. Per germline, CDR1 SGHVS and CDR2 FQNEAQ. This CDR3 contains 12 residues. In nucleotides, the CDR3 is TGTGCCAGCAGCCAGAAGGACTATGGCTACACCTTC. It specifies CASSQKDYGYTF. Using reference TRBV7-8 and TRBJ1-2 for the parts outside the CDR3, the full variable domain is GAGVSQSPRYKVAKRGQDVALRCDPISGHVSLFWYQQALGQGPEFLTYFQNEAQLDKSGLPSDRFFAERPEGSVSTLKIQRTQQEDSAVYLCASSQKDYGYTFGSGTRLTVV.

The chain employs TRBV6-4 and TRBJ2-5; D tentatively fits TRBD1 or TRBD2 (5 bases each). The CDR3 consists of 15 residues. The germline V gene has CDR1 MRHNA and CDR2 SNTAGT. The V and J ends lost 0 bases and 5 bases respectively, with 13 bases between them. CDR3 sequence reads: CASSDSYGASETQYF. CDR3 nucleotide sequence: TGTGCCAGCAGTGACTCATACGGGGCTTCGGAGACCCAGTACTTC.

The V call is TRBV5-5, the J call TRBJ1-4, with D uncertain. Germline CDR1 SGHKS, CDR2 YYEKEE (reference sequence). The CDR3 covers 12 residues. Trimming pared 0 bases from V and 8 bases from J, leaving 5 bases between. The CDR3 DNA is TGTGCCAGCAGCTTGGTGAACGAAAAACTGTTTTTT. Protein product: CASSLVNEKLFF.